The 2 T cell receptor beta chains reported below all come from one sample, sequenced in a study of blood T cell repertoires in COVID-19. Here immunoSEQ multiplex PCR was the method, and the copy in TCRdb shows in-frame clones only, minus some. This table has about 45,000 clones, around 81% appearing once. Material for sequencing was peripheral blood. The receptor set was obtained from a man in his fifties with active COVID-19.

V usage is TRBV6-5 and J usage is TRBJ1-2, with TRBD1 matching 7 bases. Germline assignment: CDR1 MNHEY and CDR2 SVGAGI. J lost 2 bases, V lost 5 bases, and 2 bases had no gene match. CDR3 size: 13 residues. Here the CDR3 DNA reads TGTGCCAGCAGTCGGGACAGCAACTATGGCTACACCTTC. Protein sequence: CASSRDSNYGYTF.

Judged by abundance, this clone is medium-sized. J is TRBJ2-7 and V is TRBV18; TRBD1 matches at 10 bases. The CDR3 contains 14 residues. The junction had 3 bases not matched to a gene; V was cut back by 5 bases and J by 2 bases. CDR1 and CDR2 from the germline V gene are KGHSH and LQKENI. CDR3 in DNA: TGTGCCAGCTCAACCGGGACAGGGGCCTACGAGCAGTACTTC. It yields the protein CASSTGTGAYEQYF.